The 30 T cell receptor beta chains below were found in one sample sequenced in a study of low-dose radiotherapy and immunotherapy resistance in tumors. Time point denoted: after trial treatment. Treatment indicated: LDRT plus nivolumab, ipilimumab, low-dose cyclophosphamide and aspirin (RACIN trial). Alpha- and beta-chain coverage of first-strand cDNA came from TRAV- and TRBV-specific primers. For amplifying TCRs, the PCR ran for 15 to 20 cycles with Phusion, which was used together with a constant-region primer and the adapter on the V primers. One entry per CDR3 protein results from TCRdb running MiXCR on the reads. The sample holds 80,000 or so distinct CDR3 sequences; 17% are singletons and the top ten take about 1.3%. The starting material was PBMCs, obtained after low-dose radiotherapy plus immunotherapy. The receptor set was obtained from a male donor with prostate cancer.

There are many counts of this clonotype. The chain carries TRBV10-3 and TRBJ2-1; D possibly corresponds to TRBD2 (6 bases). Germline V CDR1 and CDR2: ENHRY, SYGVKD. V was clipped by 6 bases and J by 5 bases, with 17 bases between them. The CDR3 contains 15 residues. The CDR3 sequence is CAIRPSERVDNEQFF. DNA for the CDR3: TGTGCCATCAGGCCTTCAGAGCGGGTAGACAATGAGCAGTTCTTC.

This clonotype was recorded at least ten times. The chain is built from TRBV10-3 and TRBJ1-5, with a tentative D call TRBD1 (6 bases). The CDR3 is 17 residues long. The V gene lost 0 bases and the J gene lost 1 base, with 13 bases spanning the gap. From germline, CDR1 is ENHRY and CDR2 SYGVKD. The CDR3 sequence: CAISESGQGISNQPQHF. The CDR3 nucleotides are TGTGCCATCAGTGAGTCAGGGCAGGGGATAAGCAATCAGCCCCAGCATTTT.

This clonotype was picked up many times. V usage is TRBV6-5 and J usage is TRBJ2-7; D unresolved. The CDR3 length is 10 residues. CDR1 MNHEY and CDR2 SVGAGI come from the germline V gene. Trimming removed 1 base from V and 5 bases from J, with 0 bases in between. The CDR3 sequence: CASSYYEQYF. In nucleotides, the CDR3 is TGTGCCAGCAGTTACTACGAGCAGTACTTC.

This clonotype was observed at least ten times. The V gene is TRBV20-1, the J gene TRBJ2-1, with 7 bases aligning to TRBD1. The CDR3 totals 11 residues. J gave up 6 bases and V 6 bases, and 2 bases lay outside the gene matches. Germline CDR1 and CDR2: DFQATT and SNEGSKA (reference sequence). The DNA of the CDR3 is TGCAGTGCAACAGGGGCCAATGAGCAGTTCTTC. It is translated as CSATGANEQFF.

This clonotype appeared many times. This chain joins TRBV28 and TRBJ2-3; 11 nucleotides line up with TRBD2. J lost 3 bases, V lost 7 bases, and 6 bases had no gene match. The CDR3 consists of 15 residues. The V gene's germline CDR1 is MDHEN and CDR2 SYDVKM. The CDR3 DNA sequence: TGTGCCAGCACTCGTTCTAGCGGGGGGACAGATACGCAGTATTTT. Protein product: CASTRSSGGTDTQYF.

Ten or more counts support this clonotype. The CDR3 DNA sequence: TGTGCCAGCAGTTTAATCCGGGACACCTCAGTCAGACAGCCCCAGCATTTT. Its protein is CASSLIRDTSVRQPQHF. The chain has TRBV28 and TRBJ1-5; TRBD1 is a possible D gene (6 bases). CDR3 size: 17 residues. From germline, CDR1 is MDHEN and CDR2 SYDVKM. V lost 2 bases to trimming and J lost 7 bases, with 21 bases between them.

This clonotype occurred a few times. A read error may be the cause here, since a much bigger clone is one base away. The gene calls are TRBV7-6 and TRBJ2-1; D perhaps matches TRBD1 (6 bases). The germline CDR1 and CDR2 sequences are SGHVS and FNYEAQ. This CDR3 contains 14 residues. V lost 4 bases and J 7 bases, leaving 14 bases between the germline ends. The CDR3 loop reads CASSWWTEKNEQFF. The CDR3 DNA reads TGTGCCAGCAGCTGGTGGACAGAAAAAAATGAGCAGTTCTTC.

A word on this clonotype: This likely reflects a read error, since a far larger clone is one base away. The rearrangement links TRBV29-1 to TRBJ2-1; TRBD1 might be the D (6 bases). Looked up from germline, CDR1 is SQVTM and CDR2 is ANQGSEA. Trimming took off 7 bases at V and 13 bases at J, with 23 bases between the two ends. The CDR3 length is 13 residues. CDR3: CSARTETKNIQFF. DNA of the CDR3: TGCAGCGCCAGGACAGAGACCAAAAACATTCAGTTCTTC.

This clonotype was counted ten times or more. The chain is built from TRBV6-2 or TRBV6-3 and TRBJ2-7; TRBD2 aligns across 11 bases. The V gene's germline CDR1 is MNHEY and CDR2 SVGEGT. V lost 7 bases, J lost 4 bases, and 6 bases stayed unmatched. The CDR3 contains 14 residues. The chain's CDR3 is CASTELAGAYEQYF. In DNA, the CDR3 is TGTGCCAGCACTGAACTAGCGGGGGCTTACGAGCAGTACTTC.

Remarks on this clonotype: A much more abundant neighbour one base away suggests this may be a read error. CDR3 DNA sequence: TGTGCCAGCAGTTCTTTCTACGAGCAGTACTTC. Translating it yields CASSSFYEQYF. The J gene is TRBJ2-7, the V gene TRBV27; D uncertain. Per germline, CDR1 MNHEY and CDR2 SMNVEV (reference sequence). V shed 4 bases and J shed 3 bases, with 4 bases lying between them. The CDR3 is 11 amino acids.

Concerning this clonotype itself: The DNA is left out, because the CDR3 cannot be placed on it with certainty; the CDR3 is given as TCRdb lists it. V usage is TRBV29-1 and J usage is TRBJ1-3; TRBD1 reflects the table's D call only, with no check against the DNA. The CDR3 is 22 amino acids in total, end residues counted. CDR1 and CDR2 from the germline V gene are SQVTM and ANQGSEA. CDR3 loop: CSAGDGNNEQFFGTGVGNTIYF.

This clonotype was counted ten times or more. The J gene is TRBJ2-2, the V gene TRBV7-9; TRBD2 matches 10 bases. The CDR3 is 18 residues long. V shed 1 base, J shed 0 bases, and the junction held 5 bases outside the gene matches. Germline values: CDR1 SEHNR, CDR2 FQNEAQ (reference sequence). This CDR3 reads CASSLGWTSGANTGELFF. In DNA form, the CDR3 reads TGTGCCAGCAGCTTAGGGTGGACTAGCGGTGCGAACACCGGGGAGCTGTTTTTT.

Points on this clonotype: A far larger clone is just one base off, so this is likely a read error. The genes are TRBV13 and TRBJ1-1, with TRBD1 identical over 11 bases. Germline CDR1 PRHDT, CDR2 FYEKMQ (reference sequence). The V and J ends lost 6 bases and 4 bases, in that order; junction bases with no gene match: 13. CDR3 size: 17 residues. DNA for the CDR3: TGTGCCAGCAGACCGGCAGGGGACAGGGGGACGGCCACTGAAGCTTTCTTT. Translated, it gives CASRPAGDRGTATEAFF.

There are many counts of this clonotype. This rearrangement joins TRBV28 to TRBJ1-5, with unresolved D. V was shortened by 3 bases and J by 0 bases, with 9 bases between the two germline ends. CDR3 size: 15 residues. Germline V gene lookup returns CDR1 MDHEN and CDR2 SYDVKM. The CDR3 DNA sequence: TGTGCCAGCAGTTTTACGGCTTATAGCAATCAGCCCCAGCATTTT. Encoded protein: CASSFTAYSNQPQHF.

This clonotype was seen many times. This chain connects TRBV5-1 to TRBJ2-6; TRBD1 might be the D (5 bases). The CDR3 consists of 15 residues. V lost 1 base and J 4 bases, leaving 9 bases between the germline ends. Germline values: CDR1 SGHRS, CDR2 YFSETQ. CDR3 in DNA: TGCGCCAGCAGCTTGTCGACAGTCGGGGCCAACGTCCTGACTTTC. It encodes CASSLSTVGANVLTF.

In this sample, this clonotype turned up many times. The chain employs TRBV4-2 and TRBJ1-1; TRBD1 agrees at 7 bases. Germline lookup yields CDR1 LGHNA and CDR2 YNFKEQ. The CDR3 has 14 residues. Unmatched junction bases numbered 3, after V lost 2 bases and J lost 3 bases. The CDR3 region is CASSQQGGDTEAFF. Here the CDR3 DNA reads TGTGCCAGCAGCCAACAGGGGGGTGACACTGAAGCTTTCTTT.

The chain couples TRBV29-1 to TRBJ2-1; maybe TRBD1 (5 bases). V lost 2 bases, J lost 3 bases, and 8 bases lay in between. The CDR3 runs 13 residues. Per germline, CDR1 SQVTM and CDR2 ANQGSEA. CDR3 coding DNA: TGCAGCGTTGAACAGGGTGGCTACAATGAGCAGTTCTTC. Its protein product is CSVEQGGYNEQFF.

This clonotype was detected ten times or more. The chain has TRBV6-2 or TRBV6-3 and TRBJ2-4; weak D call: TRBD2 (5 bases). Trimming pared 7 bases from V and 8 bases from J, leaving 15 bases between. Germline CDR1 is MNHEY and CDR2 is SVGEGT. This CDR3 is 13 amino acids long. The CDR3 spells CASTSGLEDIQYF. The CDR3 DNA is TGTGCCAGCACCTCCGGACTGGAGGACATTCAGTACTTC.

This clonotype was counted many times. The V and J genes are TRBV29-1 and TRBJ2-5, with D perhaps TRBD1 or TRBD2 (6 bases each). Germline V lookup: CDR1 SQVTM, CDR2 ANQGSEA. V shed 7 bases and J shed 4 bases, with 16 bases lying between them. The CDR3 has 13 amino acids. CDR3 sequence: CSAVGGGRETQYF. The DNA for the CDR3 is TGCAGCGCCGTTGGAGGGGGACGAGAGACCCAGTACTTC.

This clonotype was detected ten times or more. The V and J genes are TRBV29-1 and TRBJ1-1; no clear D. Germline-derived CDR1 and CDR2 are SQVTM and ANQGSEA. The CDR3 length is 12 residues. V dropped 7 bases and J dropped 6 bases, with 15 bases sitting between them. For the CDR3, the DNA is TGCAGCGCTGGTAAGGTTGCGGCTGAAGCTTTCTTT. Its protein is CSAGKVAAEAFF. The variable domain in full, completed from reference TRBV29-1 and TRBJ1-1, reads SAVISQKPSRDICQRGTSLTIQCQVDSQVTMMFWYRQQPGQSLTLIATANQGSEATYESGFVIDKFPISRPNLTFSTLTVSNMSPEDSSIYLCSAGKVAAEAFFGQGTRLTVV.

This clonotype turned up a few times. The V gene is TRBV6-2 or TRBV6-3, the J gene TRBJ1-1; 7 nucleotides align to TRBD1. Trimming removed 5 bases from V and 3 bases from J; junction bases left unmatched: 6. CDR1 and CDR2 from the germline V gene are MNHEY and SVGEGT. The CDR3 extends over 14 amino acids. The CDR3 DNA reads as TGTGCCAGCAGTCACAGGGGCAGGGACACTGAAGCTTTCTTT. This gives the protein CASSHRGRDTEAFF.

There are many counts of this clonotype. The rearrangement joins TRBV11-2 to TRBJ1-1; D unclear. The CDR3 length is 13 residues. Germline CDR1 is SGHAT and CDR2 is FQNNGV. Between the trimmed V and J ends, which lost 8 bases and 4 bases, there was a span of 14 bases. The CDR3 DNA reads TGTGCCAGCGAGAGGAGGGTAGGCACTGAAGCTTTCTTT. Its protein product is CASERRVGTEAFF.

At least ten counts were recorded for this clonotype. The genes are TRBV29-1 and TRBJ2-1; TRBD1 matches 8 bases. This CDR3 spans 13 amino acids. V shed 0 bases, J shed 14 bases, and the junction held 9 bases outside the gene matches. Germline CDR1 reads SQVTM; CDR2 reads ANQGSEA. CDR3 loop: CSVEDQFGTGKFF. The CDR3 DNA is TGCAGCGTTGAAGATCAGTTCGGGACAGGAAAGTTCTTC.

This clonotype was detected ten times or more. The chain employs TRBV4-2 and TRBJ2-1, with 8 nucleotides matching TRBD2. The V and J ends lost 0 bases and 4 bases, in that order; junction bases with no gene match: 5. Looked up from germline, CDR1 is LGHNA and CDR2 is YNFKEQ. The CDR3 contains 16 residues. CDR3 in amino acids: CASSQDAGGDYNEQFF. The DNA for the CDR3 is TGTGCCAGCAGCCAAGATGCGGGAGGAGATTACAATGAGCAGTTCTTC.

This clonotype was seen at least ten times. Sequence at one end of the junction differs from germline and may be a read error. The rearrangement links TRBV29-1 to TRBJ2-1, with 14 bases that match TRBD2. CDR1 SQVTM and CDR2 ANQGSEA come from the germline V gene. The CDR3 sequence is 13 residues long. The CDR3 DNA reads TGCAGCGTAGAAGGGACTAGCGGGAGTAGGCAGTTCTTC. Its protein is CSVEGTSGSRQFF.

This clonotype came up many times. The rearrangement joins TRBV27 to TRBJ1-1; 12 nucleotides line up with TRBD1. V trimming: 5 bases; J trimming: 7 bases; junction bases outside the gene matches: 8. CDR1 is MNHEY and CDR2 is SMNVEV in the germline V gene (reference sequence). The CDR3 length is 15 residues. The CDR3 sequence: CASSAGTGGSGEAFF. CDR3 bases: TGTGCCAGCAGTGCCGGGACAGGGGGCTCGGGTGAAGCTTTCTTT.

The sample holds many counts of this clonotype. The V call is TRBV4-3, the J call TRBJ2-5; no reliable D call. Germline V gives CDR1 LGHNA, CDR2 YSLEER. Trimming removed 0 bases at V and 1 base at J, with 9 bases between. This CDR3 comprises 15 residues. CDR3 residues: CASSQDQQSQETQYF. DNA of the CDR3: TGCGCCAGCAGCCAAGATCAACAGAGCCAAGAGACCCAGTACTTC.

This clonotype was counted many times. The chain carries TRBV28 and TRBJ2-7, with D possibly matching TRBD1 (6 bases). V lost 8 bases, J lost 0 bases, and 17 bases lay in between. The CDR3 consists of 15 residues. The germline V gene encodes CDR1 MDHEN and CDR2 SYDVKM. The CDR3 region has the DNA TGTGCCAGCGGGGGCCTCCGACAGAGCTCCTACGAGCAGTACTTC. It translates to CASGGLRQSSYEQYF.

This clonotype was detected ten times or more. J is TRBJ2-7 and V is TRBV2; weak D call: TRBD1 (5 bases). The CDR3 sequence is 12 residues long. The germline V gene encodes CDR1 SNHLY and CDR2 FYNNEI. Trimming took 6 bases from V and 4 from J, leaving 10 bases between them. The chain's CDR3 is CASRTVGYEQYF. CDR3 nucleotides: TGTGCCAGCAGGACAGTGGGGTACGAGCAGTACTTC.

This clonotype was recorded many times. V is TRBV7-2 and J is TRBJ2-1, with D perhaps matching TRBD1 (5 bases). The CDR3 spans 14 residues. Per the germline V gene, CDR1 is SGHTA and CDR2 is FQGNSA. The V and J ends lost 5 bases and 6 bases respectively, with 14 bases between them. CDR3 sequence reads: CASSRTGLGNEQFF. Here the CDR3 DNA reads TGTGCCAGCAGCCGTACAGGTTTGGGCAATGAGCAGTTCTTC.